This T cell receptor (beta chain) was found in a study of T cells after posttransplantation cyclophosphamide. General observations from the study: Donor CD8+ memory clones often dominated recipient blood repertoires at later times.

The CDR3 loop spans 17 amino acids. Per the germline V gene, CDR1 is LNHDA and CDR2 is SQIVND (reference sequence). V shed 0 bases and J shed 0 bases, with 13 bases lying between them. Clones were sequenced by immunoSEQ multiplex PCR, and TCRdb holds only the in-frame ones, with some missing. The sample has some 37,000 clones, none seen only once. This related bone marrow graft donor gave peripheral blood on the day of marrow donation. This clone was detected many times. What it binds is unknown. The source material was PBMCs. The gene calls are TRBV19 and TRBJ2-3; D gene uncertain. The TCR originated in a girl aged 10-17 years in good health, CMV-negative, and a related stem cell transplant donor. Here the CDR3 DNA reads TGTGCCAGTAGTATAGAGCAGCGCCAAACTAGCACAGATACGCAGTATTTT. Its translation: CASSIEQRQTSTDTQYF.